Each of the 16 T cell receptor beta chains below was sequenced from the same sample in a study of blood T cell repertoires in COVID-19. The method was immunoSEQ multiplex PCR; TCRdb's version includes in-frame clones alone and lacks a portion of them. The repertoire holds almost 50,000 clones, with roughly 90% as singletons. Sample: peripheral blood. These receptors all come from a human donor in a cohort sampled during active COVID-19.

The chain couples TRBV7-2 to TRBJ2-5, with 11 positions matching TRBD2. Unmatched junction bases numbered 5, after V lost 3 bases and J lost 5 bases. CDR1 and CDR2 (germline): SGHTA, FQGNSA. This CDR3 contains 15 residues. CDR3 DNA sequence: TGTGCCAGCAGCTTCCCTAGCGGGAGGTCTGAGACCCAGTACTTC. Its protein is CASSFPSGRSETQYF.

The chain is built from TRBV3-1 (or the pseudogene TRBV3-2) and TRBJ2-5, with TRBD2 identical over 13 bases. With V trimmed by 2 bases and J by 6 bases, 6 bases remained unmatched. Germline assignment: CDR1 LGHDT and CDR2 YNNKEL (reference sequence). CDR3 length: 16 amino acids. The CDR3 sequence is CASSQFWTSGSKTQYF. The DNA for the CDR3 is TGTGCCAGCAGCCAATTCTGGACTAGCGGGAGTAAGACCCAGTACTTC.

The chain links TRBV19 to TRBJ1-3; no definite D call. The germline V gene encodes CDR1 LNHDA and CDR2 SQIVND (reference sequence). V was shortened by 4 bases and J by 0 bases, with 7 bases between the two germline ends. This CDR3 spans 14 amino acids. The DNA of the CDR3 is TGTGCCAGTAGTAAGTGGAGCTCTGGAAACACCATATATTTT. Translating gives CASSKWSSGNTIYF.

The CDR3 loop is CANAGPNYEQYV. The CDR3 bases are TGTGCCAACGCGGGACCCAACTACGAGCAGTACGTC. The rearrangement links TRBV19 to TRBJ2-7; weak D call: TRBD2 (6 bases). CDR3 length equals 12 residues. Per germline, CDR1 LNHDA and CDR2 SQIVND (reference sequence). The V and J ends lost 10 bases and 3 bases respectively, with 13 bases between them.

The rearrangement links TRBV19 to TRBJ2-7, with D tentatively TRBD2 (6 bases). The CDR3 contains 14 residues. Germline CDR1 LNHDA, CDR2 SQIVND (reference sequence). The V end was cut by 4 bases, the J end by 5 bases, with 15 bases between. CDR3 region: CASSRWAREDEQYF. CDR3 coding DNA: TGTGCCAGTAGTAGGTGGGCCAGGGAGGACGAGCAGTACTTC.

This rearrangement joins TRBV5-3 to TRBJ2-7; no clear D gene. TRBV5-3 is filed as an ORF, its function uncertain. V was trimmed by 5 bases and J by 7 bases, leaving 13 bases between them. This CDR3 comprises 12 residues. DNA for the CDR3: TGTGCCAGAAGATCCCCCCCCGGGGAGCAGTACGTC. It is translated as CARRSPPGEQYV.

This clone appeared once. The chain's CDR3 is CASSERLAGAYEQYV. The CDR3 DNA follows: TGTGCCAGCAGTGAAAGACTAGCGGGAGCTTACGAGCAGTACGTC. V is TRBV6-1 and J is TRBJ2-7; TRBD2 aligns across 12 bases. J lost 4 bases, V lost 2 bases, and 3 bases had no gene match. The CDR3 totals 15 residues. Per germline, CDR1 MNHNS and CDR2 SASEGT.

The CDR3: CASTPGTGAQPQHF. In DNA, the CDR3 is TGTGCCAGTACCCCCGGGACAGGGGCTCAGCCCCAGCATTTT. V usage is TRBV19 and J usage is TRBJ1-5, with 10 bases lining up with TRBD1. V dropped 7 bases and J dropped 6; count of bases not matched to a gene: 6. The CDR3 is made up of 14 amino acids. The germline CDR1 and CDR2 sequences are LNHDA and SQIVND (reference sequence).

The gene calls are TRBV7-2 and TRBJ2-7; possibly TRBD1 for D (5 bases). This CDR3 spans 15 amino acids. In germline, CDR1 is SGHTA, CDR2 FQGNSA. With 5 bases removed from V and 3 bases from J, the gap between germline ends came to 17 bases. The CDR3 DNA sequence: TGTGCCAGCAGCCCCGGTGGGGCCCTGGGCTACGAGCAGTACTTC. Translating gives CASSPGGALGYEQYF.

DNA of the CDR3: TGTGCCAGCAGAGGGACTAGCGGAACCTACGAGCAGTACTTC. It yields the protein CASRGTSGTYEQYF. This chain joins TRBV11-2 and TRBJ2-7; TRBD2 agrees at 11 bases. The length of the CDR3 is 14 residues. Germline CDR1 and CDR2: SGHAT and FQNNGV. With V trimmed by 6 bases and J by 2 bases, 3 bases remained unmatched. Full variable domain (rest looked up from reference TRBV11-2 and TRBJ2-7): EAGVAQSPRYKIIEKRQSVAFWCNPISGHATLYWYQQILGQGPKLLIQFQNNGVVDDSQLPKDRFSAERLKGVDSTLKIQPAKLEDSAVYLCASRGTSGTYEQYFGPGTRLTVT.

V usage is TRBV18 and J usage is TRBJ1-5; D not certain. The CDR3 is 15 amino acids. The germline V gene encodes CDR1 KGHSH and CDR2 LQKENI. V lost 5 bases to trimming and J lost 3 bases, with 14 bases between them. CDR3 residues: CASSWSGSLNQPQHF. Here the CDR3 DNA reads TGTGCCAGCTCATGGAGTGGTTCACTCAATCAGCCCCAGCATTTT.

V is TRBV19 and J is TRBJ1-2; 12 bases align to TRBD1. After removal of 4 bases from V and 6 bases from J, the junction contained 9 bases not matched to a gene. The germline CDR1 and CDR2 sequences are LNHDA and SQIVND (reference sequence). The CDR3 consists of 16 residues. The CDR3 sequence is CASSKGQGAPINGYTF. CDR3 nucleotides: TGTGCCAGTAGTAAGGGACAGGGGGCGCCTATTAATGGCTACACCTTC.

This sequence joins TRBV19 and TRBJ1-5; D remains ambiguous. The CDR3 length is 11 residues. Germline V lookup: CDR1 LNHDA, CDR2 SQIVND (reference sequence). V shed 7 bases and J shed 11 bases, with 12 bases lying between them. CDR3: CASTYRGAQHF. The CDR3 nucleotides read TGTGCCAGTACCTACCGCGGAGCCCAGCATTTT.

The chain joins TRBV7-6 to TRBJ1-2; TRBD1 is a possible D gene (5 bases). Deletions cut 1 base from V and 3 bases from J, with 9 bases between. This CDR3 is built from 14 residues. CDR1 is SGHVS, CDR2 FNYEAQ, per germline. The CDR3 sequence: CASSLDPGYYGYTF. The DNA for the CDR3 is TGTGCCAGCAGCTTAGACCCAGGGTACTATGGCTACACCTTC.

The V and J genes are TRBV6-1 and TRBJ2-7; 12 bases fit TRBD2. Trimming took 4 bases from V and 6 from J; bases not matched to a gene: 10. The CDR3 sequence is 16 residues long. Germline CDR1 MNHNS, CDR2 SASEGT. CDR3 loop: CASSALAGGPLSEQYF. The CDR3 DNA is TGTGCCAGCAGTGCGCTAGCGGGAGGGCCTTTGTCCGAGCAGTACTTC.

The chain combines TRBV11-1 with TRBJ2-2; 11 bases fit TRBD1. The CDR3 sequence is 15 residues long. CDR1 is SGHAT, CDR2 FQDESV, per germline (reference sequence). The V and J ends lost 5 bases and 6 bases, in that order; junction bases with no gene match: 5. The CDR3 is CASSPGQGESGELFF. Written as DNA, the CDR3 is TGTGCCAGCAGCCCGGGACAGGGGGAATCCGGGGAGCTGTTTTTT.